The 16 T cell receptor beta chains below all came from one sample that was sequenced in a study of technical replicates of blood from a few donors. Data came from immunoSEQ multiplex PCR; TCRdb stores just in-frame clones and leaves some out. The table has 65,000 to 85,000 clones, 90% to 95% seen once. The material sequenced was T cells isolated from PBMCs. The receptors originated from a human donor in good health.

V usage is TRBV7-9 and J usage is TRBJ2-1; no clear D gene. CDR1 and CDR2 from the germline V gene are SEHNR and FQNEAQ (reference sequence). The CDR3 sequence is 15 residues long. Trimming pared 6 bases from V and 6 bases from J, leaving 18 bases between. CDR3 sequence (DNA): TGTGCCAGCAGTTTAAGCCTGGTCTCCCCCAATGAGCAGTTCTTC. It is translated as CASSLSLVSPNEQFF.

The chain is built from TRBV19 and TRBJ1-2, with TRBD1 as a possible D gene (5 bases). CDR3 length: 13 amino acids. Germline loops: CDR1 LNHDA, CDR2 SQIVND (reference sequence). Trimming shortened V by 4 bases and J by 7 bases, and 13 bases separated the two germline ends. DNA of the CDR3: TGTGCCAGTAGTACTGTGGGGCTGGGTGGCTACACCTTC. Encoded protein: CASSTVGLGGYTF.

The chain carries TRBV11-3 and TRBJ2-1; 13 nucleotides agree with TRBD2. This CDR3 has 19 amino acids. CDR1 is SGHNT, CDR2 YENEEA, per germline. Unmatched junction bases numbered 9, after V lost 3 bases and J lost 1 base. CDR3 bases: TGTGCCAGCAGCTTCTCCGGGACTAGCGGGAAAGGATCCTACAATGAGCAGTTCTTC. It translates to CASSFSGTSGKGSYNEQFF.

V is TRBV4-3 and J is TRBJ1-1; 9 bases fit TRBD1. V was clipped by 1 base and J by 4 bases; unmatched bases: 10. This CDR3 is 17 amino acids long. Germline CDR1 and CDR2: LGHNA and YSLEER. The CDR3 nucleotides read TGCGCCAGCAGCCAAGCCCCCGGACAGGGGTTTGTCACTGAAGCTTTCTTT. It encodes CASSQAPGQGFVTEAFF.

This clone was picked up one time. V is TRBV29-1 and J is TRBJ2-7; D is unclear. The germline V gene has CDR1 SQVTM and CDR2 ANQGSEA. V was clipped by 0 bases and J by 0 bases, with 18 bases between them. The CDR3 sequence is 17 residues long. The DNA of the CDR3 is TGCAGCGTTGAAGATCGGAGTAGGTCAGCTAGCTCCTACGAGCAGTACTTC. Translating gives CSVEDRSRSASSYEQYF.

The sample holds one count of this clone. The V and J genes are TRBV2 and TRBJ2-1; the match to TRBD2 covers 8 bases. The germline V gene encodes CDR1 SNHLY and CDR2 FYNNEI. CDR3 size: 14 residues. Unmatched junction bases numbered 9, after V lost 7 bases and J lost 7 bases. DNA for the CDR3: TGTGCCAGCATCTCTTTAGCGGGAAGGAATGAGCAGTTCTTC. It specifies CASISLAGRNEQFF.

This chain uses TRBV28 with TRBJ2-7; 8 positions match TRBD1. CDR1 MDHEN and CDR2 SYDVKM come from the germline V gene. V was clipped by 5 bases and J by 3 bases; unmatched bases: 9. The CDR3 totals 15 residues. CDR3 residues: CASSTQDRAGYEQYF. CDR3 sequence (DNA): TGTGCCAGCAGTACTCAGGACAGGGCGGGCTACGAGCAGTACTTC.

The genes are TRBV6-1 and TRBJ1-1; perhaps TRBD1 as D (6 bases). Trimming took 1 base from V and 12 from J, leaving 15 bases between them. This CDR3 comprises 13 residues. Germline CDR1 MNHNS, CDR2 SASEGT. CDR3 amino acids: CASSEVQGQNPFF. The CDR3 nucleotides are TGTGCCAGCAGTGAAGTCCAGGGGCAAAATCCTTTCTTT.

The V call is TRBV4-3, the J call TRBJ2-4; 10 bases agree with TRBD1. V shed 3 bases, J shed 6 bases, and the junction held 5 bases outside the gene matches. CDR3 length: 15 residues. Germline loops: CDR1 LGHNA, CDR2 YSLEER. CDR3 DNA sequence: TGCGCCAGCAGCCAGACAGGGGGCTTAGGAAACATTCAGTACTTC. As protein: CASSQTGGLGNIQYF.

The rearrangement links TRBV4-3 to TRBJ2-1; TRBD2 is a possible D gene (7 bases). CDR3 length: 14 residues. The V end was cut by 5 bases, the J end by 7 bases, with 15 bases between. The germline CDR1 and CDR2 sequences are LGHNA and YSLEER. The CDR3 loop is CASSLGGGRNEQFF. The CDR3 bases are TGCGCCAGCAGCTTAGGGGGGGGGCGGAATGAGCAGTTCTTC.

The chain links TRBV11-2 to TRBJ2-2, with 11 positions matching TRBD2. The CDR3 has 15 residues. Germline trimming cut 8 bases from V and 3 bases from J; bases unmatched to any gene: 5. Germline CDR1 reads SGHAT; CDR2 reads FQNNGV. Written as DNA, the CDR3 is TGTGCCAGCTTTGGGACTAGCGGTTACACCGGGGAGCTGTTTTTT. Translation gives CASFGTSGYTGELFF.

This chain joins TRBV30 and TRBJ2-1, with D perhaps matching TRBD1 (5 bases). CDR1 GTSNPN and CDR2 SVGIG come from the germline V gene (reference sequence). The CDR3 contains 18 residues. V was clipped by 1 base and J by 3 bases, with 22 bases between them. In DNA form, the CDR3 reads TGTGCCTGGAGTGGGGAACCGCCTCAGGGAAGGGACTACAATGAGCAGTTCTTC. As protein: CAWSGEPPQGRDYNEQFF.

The chain employs TRBV19 and TRBJ1-5; D remains ambiguous. CDR3 length: 12 amino acids. V lost 10 bases and J 8 bases, leaving 15 bases between the germline ends. Germline V gives CDR1 LNHDA, CDR2 SQIVND (reference sequence). The CDR3 loop is CATTSGDEPQHF. Here the CDR3 DNA reads TGTGCCACCACAAGCGGTGACGAGCCCCAGCATTTT.

This rearrangement joins TRBV27 to TRBJ1-5, with TRBD1 as a possible D gene (6 bases). V dropped 5 bases and J dropped 6 bases, with 14 bases sitting between them. The CDR3 extends over 14 amino acids. CDR1 and CDR2 from the germline V gene are MNHEY and SMNVEV (reference sequence). CDR3 amino acids: CASSVDRIRQPQHF. The CDR3, as DNA: TGTGCCAGCAGTGTAGACAGGATTCGTCAGCCCCAGCATTTT.

The gene calls are TRBV6-5 and TRBJ2-7; possibly TRBD2 for D (6 bases). Germline-derived CDR1 and CDR2 are MNHEY and SVGAGI. Deletions cut 0 bases from V and 1 base from J, with 10 bases between. CDR3 length: 15 amino acids. The CDR3: CASSYSYGTSYEQYF. Written as DNA, the CDR3 is TGTGCCAGCAGTTACTCCTACGGGACTTCCTACGAGCAGTACTTC.

The chain recombines TRBV27 with TRBJ1-5, with a weak D call TRBD1 (5 bases). This CDR3 spans 15 amino acids. Germline V CDR1 and CDR2: MNHEY, SMNVEV (reference sequence). The V end was cut by 2 bases, the J end by 6 bases, with 14 bases between. In DNA form, the CDR3 reads TGTGCCAGCAGTTTAAGACAGAATTCACGTCAGCCCCAGCATTTT. This codes for CASSLRQNSRQPQHF.